The source of this T cell receptor beta chain is a study of immune evolution from preneoplasia to lung adenocarcinoma. Study results and caveats: Top clone share appeared to fall from AAH through AIS, MIA, adenocarcinoma.

The table came from immunoSEQ multiplex PCR; TCRdb's copy has only in-frame clones and leaves some out. The data hold thousands of clones, with more than 60% observed a single time. This clone appeared a few times. What it binds is not known. Histologic diagnosis was independently verified by two lung pathologists. This clonotype was sampled from a person aged 60-80 years with lung adenocarcinoma. Specimen: FFPE lung adenocarcinoma in situ tissue.

The CDR3: CASSPGAQQFF. The CDR3 DNA reads as TGTGCCAGCAGCCCCGGGGCACAGCAGTTCTTC. The chain is built from TRBV7-2 and TRBJ2-1; D is tentatively TRBD1 or TRBD2 (5 bases each). Trimming removed 5 bases at V and 11 bases at J, with 10 bases between. Germline assignment: CDR1 SGHTA and CDR2 FQGNSA. The CDR3 consists of 11 residues.